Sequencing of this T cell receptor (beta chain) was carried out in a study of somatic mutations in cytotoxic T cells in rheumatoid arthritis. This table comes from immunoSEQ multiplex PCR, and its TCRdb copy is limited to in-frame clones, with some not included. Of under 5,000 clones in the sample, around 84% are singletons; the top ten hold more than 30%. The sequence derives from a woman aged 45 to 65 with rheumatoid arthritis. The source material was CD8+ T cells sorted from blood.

The CDR3 DNA is TGTGCCAGCTCAACCGGGGAGCTGTTTTTT. Amino acids: CASSTGELFF. The J gene is TRBJ2-2, the V gene TRBV2; D remains ambiguous. The germline V gene has CDR1 SNHLY and CDR2 FYNNEI. Trimming removed 8 bases from V and 5 bases from J, with 3 bases in between. The CDR3 spans 10 residues.